This paragraph covers one T cell receptor (beta chain) sequence. What this receptor recognizes is not known. Per-base qualities were not stored, and no clone one base away is much larger. Collaborating institutions collected whole blood in K2EDTA tubes following their own protocols. Collaborator samples were shipped for TCRbeta analysis as frozen whole blood, isolated PBMCs, or DNA extracted from either sample type. Taken from cysteine to phenylalanine, the CDR3 has 14 residues. Of the read, only the CDR3 DNA is kept; its 42 bases are in frame from base 1. Looking up the germline V gene yields CDR1 SGHDT and CDR2 YYEEEE. The V and J ends are trimmed by 0 bases and 5 bases, leaving 8 bases between them. The sample originates from a study of blood T cell repertoires in COVID-19 (dated by TCRdb to the early 2020s). The study in broad terms: Collaborator samples came from the United States, Italy and Spain and covered acute and convalescent phases of COVID-19. Nearly every sample came with metadata listing a de-identified subject ID, COVID-19 status, age in years and sex. The repertoires were made available in a free public database intended to serve as a resource for research on the immune response to SARS-CoV-2. The dataset comprised deeply sampled blood TCRbeta repertoires from subjects exposed to, actively infected with, or recovered from COVID-19. The prospective study material was composed of cDNA or gDNA derived from T cells, B-cell-depleted T cells, or PBMCs. The samples were drawn from the first 160 participants of the ongoing ImmuneRACE study and from over 950 subjects provided by 6 global collaborators. Where available, HLA class I and class II types were taken from metadata supplied by the sample provider and were not determined by assay-based typing.

Findings and caveats that apply to the study as a whole: Clinical and demographic metadata were provided uncurated, with the amount varying by source and participant.

TCRbeta CDR3 regions were amplified from genomic DNA using the immunoSEQ Assay, a bias-controlled multiplex PCR. From the authors' description of their analysis: Within the assay, amplification of reference gene primers was used to estimate how many nucleated cells each sample contained. To quantify the absolute abundance of each unique TCRbeta CDR3 rearrangement, sequence reads were collapsed and filtered. For each sample, productive Simpson clonality was calculated by taking the square root of Simpson's diversity index across productive rearrangements. The source is immuneACCESS, and TCRdb retained only in-frame sequences with V and J called. Part of the clones is not carried over; for the studies checked, unresolved V genes explain less than half of this, and the remainder is unexplained. V, J and clone size are those of that table, while D and trimming were read from the DNA. The sample table records around 69,000 clones; 85% of these occur just once. In total, the top ten clones hold around 23% of the sample.

The TCR sequence derives from a middle-aged man with acute or convalescent COVID-19. The chain employs TRBV5-6 and TRBJ1-4; the D gene remains uncertain. Source material: peripheral blood. For the CDR3, the sequence is CASSLVAGNEKLFF. The sequence in DNA is TGTGCCAGCAGCTTGGTTGCAGGCAATGAAAAACTGTTTTTT.